This T cell receptor (beta chain) appears in the sequencing data of a study of blood T cell repertoires in COVID-19. Assay used: immunoSEQ multiplex PCR; TCRdb lists only in-frame clones, some missing. This table has 180,000 or so clones, 84% appearing once. The trim removed 2 bases at V and 3 bases at J, leaving 2 bases unmatched. CDR3 size: 14 residues. Germline V lookup: CDR1 WNHNN, CDR2 SYGVQD (reference sequence). Seattle enrolled patients during active infection and tracked them longitudinally. V is TRBV10-1 and J is TRBJ2-3; 7 nucleotides align to TRBD1. The sequence was collected from a woman aged 70-85 years with COVID-19, enrolled during active disease. The sequenced sample was peripheral blood. CDR3 DNA sequence: TGCGCCAGCAGTGAGGAGGGACAGACAGATACGCAGTATTTT. Translated: CASSEEGQTDTQYF.